The 14 T cell receptor beta chains below were found in one sample sequenced in a study of shared clonotypes between healthy human individuals. Some clones are missing from TCRdb's copy, which holds only in-frame ones; the method was immunoSEQ multiplex PCR. The table shows about 380,000 clones, with about 96% occurring only once. The sequenced material came from memory CD8+ T cells sorted from blood. Subset here: CD45RO+ cells pooled with CCR7-negative TemRA cells. These receptors were taken from a man younger than 40 in good health.

This clone occurred once. The gene calls are TRBV28 and TRBJ2-3; TRBD2 matches at 13 bases. Losses at the gene ends were 4 bases for V and 6 bases for J; bases not matched to a gene: 7. Germline values: CDR1 MDHEN, CDR2 SYDVKM. The CDR3 runs to 16 residues. The CDR3 sequence is CASSSGLAGVVDTQYF. CDR3 in DNA: TGTGCCAGCAGTTCTGGACTAGCGGGAGTGGTGGATACGCAGTATTTT.

This clone was picked up one time. The chain links TRBV27 to TRBJ2-7; 9 bases fit TRBD1. The V segment lost 5 bases and the J segment 5 bases; nucleotides outside the gene matches: 7. The CDR3 contains 14 residues. Germline-derived CDR1 and CDR2 are MNHEY and SMNVEV (reference sequence). CDR3 sequence reads: CASSPYRGLDEQYF. The CDR3 DNA reads TGTGCCAGCAGTCCCTACAGGGGGCTGGACGAGCAGTACTTC.

The gene calls are TRBV19 and TRBJ2-4; D tentatively fits TRBD1 or TRBD2 (5 bases each). Trimming stripped 3 bases from V and 1 base from J, with 13 bases between. Germline V lookup: CDR1 LNHDA, CDR2 SQIVND (reference sequence). The CDR3 is 16 amino acids. CDR3 nucleotide sequence: TGTGCCAGTAGTATTGGGACCTCGGTGGCCAAAAACATTCAGTACTTC. It codes for CASSIGTSVAKNIQYF.

V gene TRBV2 combines with J gene TRBJ2-3; D gene uncertain. Trimming shortened V by 9 bases and J by 2 bases, and 12 bases separated the two germline ends. The CDR3 runs 13 residues. The germline V gene has CDR1 SNHLY and CDR2 FYNNEI. CDR3 amino acids: CASFLVYTDTQYF. The CDR3 DNA is TGTGCCAGTTTCCTAGTCTACACAGATACGCAGTATTTT.

The chain is built from TRBV5-8 and TRBJ2-1; perhaps TRBD1 as D (5 bases). Trimming removed 5 bases at V and 6 bases at J, with 12 bases between. The CDR3 spans 13 residues. The germline gives CDR1 SGHTS, CDR2 YDEGEE. CDR3 DNA sequence: TGTGCCAGCAGTCGCGACAGCGTCAATGAGCAGTTCTTC. It codes for CASSRDSVNEQFF.

The gene calls are TRBV5-6 and TRBJ2-7; either TRBD1 or TRBD2 may fit D (5 bases each). Trimming took 5 bases from V and 3 from J, leaving 18 bases between them. The CDR3 sequence is 15 residues long. Germline CDR1 SGHDT, CDR2 YYEEEE. In nucleotides, the CDR3 is TGTGCCAGCAGAGAAATTAGGGGAGACCTCTACGAGCAGTACTTC. Encoded protein: CASREIRGDLYEQYF.

The chain couples TRBV28 to TRBJ1-5; the D is unclear. V lost 5 bases and J lost 0, with 11 bases in between. This CDR3 contains 15 residues. Germline loops: CDR1 MDHEN, CDR2 SYDVKM. The CDR3 spells CASSLPGPSNQPQHF. The CDR3 DNA is TGTGCCAGCAGTCTACCCGGCCCTAGCAATCAGCCCCAGCATTTT.

The gene calls are TRBV6-1 and TRBJ2-7; D is unresolved. Germline CDR1 MNHNS, CDR2 SASEGT. With 6 bases removed from V and 5 bases from J, the gap between germline ends came to 11 bases. The length of the CDR3 is 12 residues. The CDR3 DNA reads TGTGCCAGCAGCTACCCTTCTGACGAGCAGTACTTC. Amino acid sequence: CASSYPSDEQYF.

The chain joins TRBV6-5 to TRBJ1-1; weak D call: TRBD1 (5 bases). CDR3 length: 16 amino acids. Trimming removed 2 bases from V and 0 bases from J, with 13 bases in between. CDR1 and CDR2 from the germline V gene are MNHEY and SVGAGI. Here the CDR3 reads CASSYGAGWLNTEAFF. CDR3 nucleotide sequence: TGTGCCAGCAGTTACGGGGCAGGGTGGCTGAACACTGAAGCTTTCTTT.

This clone appeared once. In DNA, the CDR3 is TGTGCCAGCAGTGCCGCAGGGAAGCAGTACTTC. It encodes CASSAAGKQYF. The chain recombines TRBV28 with TRBJ2-7; a weak D match, TRBD1 (5 bases). CDR1 is MDHEN, CDR2 SYDVKM, per germline. V dropped 5 bases and J dropped 8 bases, with 10 bases sitting between them. This CDR3 is built from 11 residues.

In DNA form, the CDR3 reads TGTGCCAGCAGCTCGTTGGACAGGAGAAGGGCGGACGAGCAGTACTTC. Protein product: CASSSLDRRRADEQYF. V and J are TRBV7-2 and TRBJ2-7; 7 bases are shared with TRBD1. CDR1 is SGHTA, CDR2 FQGNSA, per germline. The CDR3 loop spans 16 amino acids. J was trimmed by 5 bases and V by 4 bases; bases with no gene match: 14.

The chain combines TRBV27 with TRBJ1-3; D gene uncertain. The CDR3 has 13 residues. Trimming removed 6 bases at V and 3 bases at J, with 9 bases between. Germline loops: CDR1 MNHEY, CDR2 SMNVEV (reference sequence). CDR3 loop: CASRPTSGNTIYF. The CDR3 DNA sequence: TGTGCCAGCAGACCGACAAGTGGAAACACCATATATTTT.

This chain joins TRBV29-1 and TRBJ2-3, with 11 bases that match TRBD2. J was trimmed by 5 bases and V by 1 base; bases with no gene match: 5. The CDR3 contains 15 residues. Germline-derived CDR1 and CDR2 are SQVTM and ANQGSEA. The CDR3 loop is CSVEVAGGPEDTQYF. The CDR3, as DNA: TGCAGCGTTGAAGTAGCGGGAGGGCCCGAAGATACGCAGTATTTT.

Note on this clone: At one end, the junction sequence differs from germline, possibly due to a read error. The gene calls are TRBV12-5 and TRBJ2-6; D remains unclear. Germline CDR1 reads LGHNT; CDR2 reads FRNRAP. The CDR3 totals 18 residues. CDR3 DNA: TGTGCTAGTGGTGTACTAAGTTTGCAGACAAAGTCGGGCCAACGTCCTGACTTC. This codes for CASGVLSLQTKSGQRPDF.